The text below deals with one T cell receptor beta chain. The data belong to a study of blood T cells in healthy people across ages. A sample-barcoded 5' primer and a J-beta primer mix were used in a second PCR of roughly 6 to 11 cycles. TCRdb called the 5' RACE reads again in MiXCR, with one record for every CDR3 protein. Altogether over a million distinct CDR3 sequences are present, roughly a quarter being singletons, with the ten largest covering approximately 0.79%. Germline values: CDR1 KGHDR, CDR2 SFDVKD. The J segment lost 15 bases and the V segment lost 3 bases, leaving 6 bases of the junction unmatched. This CDR3 has 12 amino acids. Drawing of peripheral blood yielded about 10 milliliters from each donor. The same sample was also used in a study of T cells of mothers and their children.

This sequence originates from a girl aged 2-10 years in good health. The chain employs TRBV24-1 and TRBJ2-1, with 8 nucleotides matching TRBD2. Sample: blood. CDR3 amino acids: CATSDGTSGRFF. As DNA, the CDR3 is TGTGCCACCAGTGATGGGACCAGCGGGAGGTTCTTC.